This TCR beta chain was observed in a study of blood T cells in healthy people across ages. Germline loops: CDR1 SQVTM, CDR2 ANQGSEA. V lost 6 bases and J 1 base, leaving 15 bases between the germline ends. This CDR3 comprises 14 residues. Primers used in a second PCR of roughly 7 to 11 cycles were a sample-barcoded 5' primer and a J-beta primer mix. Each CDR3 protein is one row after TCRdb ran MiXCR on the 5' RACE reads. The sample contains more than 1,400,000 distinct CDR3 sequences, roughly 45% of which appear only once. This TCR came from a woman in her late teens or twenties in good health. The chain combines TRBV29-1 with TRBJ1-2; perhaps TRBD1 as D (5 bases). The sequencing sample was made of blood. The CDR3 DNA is TGCAGCGTCGCCGCGGGGACTTTTAACTATGGCTACACCTTC. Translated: CSVAAGTFNYGYTF.